These T cell receptor beta chains were read from a single sample in a study of T cells after yellow fever vaccination. In TCRdb, the 5' RACE reads were re-called with MiXCR into one record per CDR3 protein. This table holds some 320,000 distinct CDR3 sequences, around 10% found once. This specimen was CD4+ T cells sorted from PBMCs, taken 5 days after the yellow fever booster vaccination. The receptors here all came from a young man who received the YFV17D yellow fever vaccine. The CDR3 runs from the conserved cysteine through the conserved F or W. A D gene is named only where the DNA matches it firmly. Expanded clones get a size class; other rows say once, few or many, or leave the size out.

size	V	J	length	D	DNA	CDR3
few	TRBV10-3	TRBJ2-7	13	TRBD1	TGTGCCATCAGAGGACAGGGGACCTACGAGCAGTACTTC	CAIRGQGTYEQYF
.	TRBV6-5	TRBJ2-7	14	.	TGTGCCAGCAGTCTCGTGGAGGCGCCTGACGAGCAGTACTTC	CASSLVEAPDEQYF
.	TRBV4-2	TRBJ2-5	14	.	TGTGCCAGCAGCCAAGTCGTGGTCGGGGAGACCCAGTACTTC	CASSQVVVGETQYF
many	TRBV12-3/TRBV12-4	TRBJ2-3	12	.	TGTGCCAGCAGCACAGGGCAAGATACGCAGTATTTT	CASSTGQDTQYF
.	TRBV6-9	TRBJ1-2	15	TRBD1	TGTGCCAGCAGTTATATGGGGCGCAGGGGGTATGGCTACACCTTC	CASSYMGRRGYGYTF
few	TRBV5-1	TRBJ1-1	15	.	TGCGCCAGCAAGGGCGGAGCGGTCATGAACACTGAAGCTTTCTTT	CASKGGAVMNTEAFF
few	TRBV20-1	TRBJ1-5	15	.	TGCAGTGCCCGGGCGGACTCGTTCGGCAATCAGCCCCAGCATTTT	CSARADSFGNQPQHF
many	TRBV4-1	TRBJ1-5	15	.	TGCGCCAGCAGCCAAGGGGAGGGACGCAATCAGCCCCAGCATTTT	CASSQGEGRNQPQHF
few	TRBV18	TRBJ2-5	12	.	TGTGCCAGCTCAACGGAGGTACAGACCCAGTACTTC	CASSTEVQTQYF
.	TRBV7-2	TRBJ2-3	15	.	TGTGCCAGCAGCTTATTTGACCTTAGCACAGATACGCAGTATTTT	CASSLFDLSTDTQYF
.	TRBV4-3	TRBJ2-4	16	TRBD2	TGCGCCAGCAGCCAAGATCGGGGTAGCGGGCAAAACATTCAGTACTTC	CASSQDRGSGQNIQYF
.	TRBV5-1	TRBJ2-2	15	TRBD2	TGCGCCAGCAGCAGGACTAGCGCTCCCACCGGGGAGCTGTTTTTT	CASSRTSAPTGELFF
few	TRBV27	TRBJ2-5	13	.	TGTGCCAGCAGGGGGGGGGCCCAAGAGACCCAGTACTTC	CASRGGAQETQYF
.	TRBV12-3/TRBV12-4	TRBJ2-4	14	TRBD2	TGTGCCAGCACCCTTGGGGGGGACAAAAACATTCAGTACTTC	CASTLGGDKNIQYF
few	TRBV4-2	TRBJ1-5	16	.	TGTGCCAGCAGCCATGCCGGGCAGGGGAGAAATCAGCCCCAGCATTTT	CASSHAGQGRNQPQHF
few	TRBV20-1	TRBJ1-6	15	.	TGCAGTGCCCTCTTGCTTGGACGGTTAAATTCACCCCTCCACTTT	CSALLLGRLNSPLHF
few	TRBV12-3/TRBV12-4	TRBJ1-6	12	.	TGTGCCAGCAGTCGGGACCGTTCACCCCTCCACTTT	CASSRDRSPLHF
few	TRBV19	TRBJ2-7	12	.	TGTGCCAGTAGTACCCTGGGGAGAGAGCAGTACTTC	CASSTLGREQYF
.	TRBV12-3/TRBV12-4	TRBJ1-4	12	.	TGTGCCAGCAGTTTTTCGGTTGAAAAACTGTTTTTT	CASSFSVEKLFF
.	TRBV3-1	TRBJ2-5	12	TRBD1	TGTGCCAGCAGCGGACAGGCAGAGACCCAGTACTTC	CASSGQAETQYF
few	TRBV7-3	TRBJ2-3	15	TRBD2	TGTGCCAGCAGCCGCGAGGGACTAGCGGGGGATACGCAGTATTTT	CASSREGLAGDTQYF
few	TRBV24-1	TRBJ2-2	15	TRBD1	TGTGCCACCCGGCGCTCCGGGACAGAGACCGGGGAGCTGTTTTTT	CATRRSGTETGELFF
.	TRBV5-1	TRBJ1-4	13	.	TGCGCCAGCAGTCTAGGCGAGGGGCAAAAACTGTTTTTT	CASSLGEGQKLFF
.	TRBV6-2/TRBV6-3	TRBJ2-1	15	TRBD1	TGTGCCAGCAGTTACAGGCAGGGACAGAACAATGAGCAGTTCTTC	CASSYRQGQNNEQFF
.	TRBV30	TRBJ2-7	14	TRBD2	TGTGCCTGGAGTGTACCGGGGGGCTCCTACGAGCAGTACTTC	CAWSVPGGSYEQYF
many	TRBV5-1	TRBJ2-7	15	TRBD2	TGCGCCAGCAGCCCGTGGACTAGCGGGGCCTACGAGCAGTACTTC	CASSPWTSGAYEQYF
.	TRBV5-1	TRBJ2-5	16	TRBD1	TGCGCCAGCAGCGAGGACAGGGGGGCCGCTTGGGAGACCCAGTACTTC	CASSEDRGAAWETQYF
.	TRBV5-1	TRBJ1-6	15	.	TGCGCCAGCAGCACCGGGACGGACAGAGGGTCACCCCTCCACTTT	CASSTGTDRGSPLHF
.	TRBV20-1	TRBJ1-6	15	.	TGCAGTGCTAGAGGCTTTCCAGGGTATAATTCACCCCTCCACTTT	CSARGFPGYNSPLHF
.	TRBV6-2/TRBV6-3	TRBJ1-5	15	.	TGTGCCAGCAGTTATAGTTGGGGATACGGTCAGCCCCAGCATTTT	CASSYSWGYGQPQHF
many	TRBV7-2	TRBJ2-3	13	.	TGTGCCAGCAGCTTGGGCTTCACAGATACGCAGTATTTT	CASSLGFTDTQYF
.	TRBV2	TRBJ2-2	15	.	TGTGCCAGCACAGGAAAGGGAACGAACACCGGGGAGCTGTTTTTT	CASTGKGTNTGELFF
many	TRBV6-2/TRBV6-3	TRBJ2-2	16	.	TGTGCCACCTCGCCGGGAAGGACCTCGAACACCGGGGAGCTGTTTTTT	CATSPGRTSNTGELFF
.	TRBV20-1	TRBJ2-7	13	.	TGCAGTGCTACCCAGGGGGGGGCGAACGAGCAGTACTTC	CSATQGGANEQYF
many	TRBV19	TRBJ2-2	12	.	TGTGCCAGCAGCACCAACACCGGGGAGCTGTTTTTT	CASSTNTGELFF
.	TRBV7-6	TRBJ1-1	13	.	TGTGCCAGCAGCTTAGGGGGGATCCCAAAGGCTTTCTTT	CASSLGGIPKAFF
many	TRBV12-3/TRBV12-4	TRBJ2-4	14	.	TGTGCCAGCAGACCCCGGGCGGCTAAAAACATTCAGTACTTC	CASRPRAAKNIQYF
many	TRBV20-1	TRBJ1-2	14	.	TGCAGTGCTAGTGCCACCCCAAGGCACTATGGCTACACCTTC	CSASATPRHYGYTF
many	TRBV4-3	TRBJ2-1	13	.	TGCGCCAGCAGCCAAGAGGGGCGGATTGAGCAGTTCTTC	CASSQEGRIEQFF
.	TRBV5-1	TRBJ1-2	14	.	TGCGCCAGCAGCTACCCCGACAGTTTCTATGGCTACACCTTC	CASSYPDSFYGYTF
many	TRBV12-3/TRBV12-4	TRBJ2-1	14	TRBD2	TGTGCCAGCAGCCCCGCCGGGACTAGCCAAATGGGCACCTTC	CASSPAGTSQMGTF
.	TRBV11-2	TRBJ2-2	15	.	TGTGCCAGCAGCTTATCTGGGGCCGGGACCGGGGAGCTGTTTTTT	CASSLSGAGTGELFF
.	TRBV4-2	TRBJ2-7	16	.	TGTGCCAGCAGCCCGAATAGGGACCGCCTGTCCTACGAGCAGTACTTC	CASSPNRDRLSYEQYF
.	TRBV30	TRBJ1-4	13	TRBD1	TGTGCCTGCGTCGGGACAGCCTCCCAAAAACTGTTTTTT	CACVGTASQKLFF
.	TRBV7-9	TRBJ2-5	13	.	TGTGCCAGCAACAGACAGATCCAAGAGACCCAGTACTTC	CASNRQIQETQYF
.	TRBV5-6	TRBJ2-2	17	.	TGTGCCAGCAGCTTGGTCCGATTAAGGGACGGCACCGGGGAGCTGTTTTTT	CASSLVRLRDGTGELFF
.	TRBV9	TRBJ2-1	15	TRBD1	TGTGCCAGCAGCCGAAGACAGGGAGCGGTCGTCGAGCAGTTCTTC	CASSRRQGAVVEQFF